The sequence of this T cell receptor beta chain was determined in a study of T cell changes during pregnancy in multiple sclerosis. The ends lost 5 bases at V and 0 bases at J; junction bases unmatched: 11. The CDR3 contains 17 residues. Germline CDR1 LGHNA, CDR2 YSLEER. Here immunoSEQ multiplex PCR was the method, and the copy in TCRdb shows in-frame clones only, minus some. The table records roughly 110,000 clones, around 90% of them present only once. This clone was detected only once. The clonotype originates from a female donor in good health, enrolled as a control in a pregnancy study. The gene calls are TRBV4-3 and TRBJ1-1; the match to TRBD1 covers 8 bases. Material: peripheral blood, obtained in the third trimester of pregnancy. The CDR3 nucleotides read TGCGCCAGCAGCACAGGACAGGGCCGTATATTGAACACTGAAGCTTTCTTT. Protein: CASSTGQGRILNTEAFF.